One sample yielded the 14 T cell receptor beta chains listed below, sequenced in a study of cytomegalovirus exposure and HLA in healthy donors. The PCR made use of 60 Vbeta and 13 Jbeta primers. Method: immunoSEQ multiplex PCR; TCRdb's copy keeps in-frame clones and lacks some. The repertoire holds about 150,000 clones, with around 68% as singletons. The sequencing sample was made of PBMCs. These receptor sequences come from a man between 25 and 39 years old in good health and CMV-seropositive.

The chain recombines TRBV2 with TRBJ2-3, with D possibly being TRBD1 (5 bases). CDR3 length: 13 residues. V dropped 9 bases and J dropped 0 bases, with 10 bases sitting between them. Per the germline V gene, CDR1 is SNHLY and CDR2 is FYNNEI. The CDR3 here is CARETASTDTQYF. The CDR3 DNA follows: TGTGCCAGGGAGACAGCGAGCACAGATACGCAGTATTTT.

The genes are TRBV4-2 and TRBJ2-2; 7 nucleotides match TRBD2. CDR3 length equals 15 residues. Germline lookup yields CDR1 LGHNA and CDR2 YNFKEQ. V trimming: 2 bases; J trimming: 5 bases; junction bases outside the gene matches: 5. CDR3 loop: CASSQLAGPTGELFF. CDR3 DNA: TGTGCCAGCAGCCAATTAGCGGGTCCAACCGGGGAGCTGTTTTTT.

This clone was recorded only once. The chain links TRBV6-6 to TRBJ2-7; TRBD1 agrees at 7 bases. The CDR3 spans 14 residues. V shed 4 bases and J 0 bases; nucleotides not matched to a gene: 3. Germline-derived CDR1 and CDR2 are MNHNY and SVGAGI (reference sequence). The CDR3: CASSFSGGSYEQYF. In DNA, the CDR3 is TGTGCCAGCAGTTTCTCAGGGGGCTCCTACGAGCAGTACTTC.

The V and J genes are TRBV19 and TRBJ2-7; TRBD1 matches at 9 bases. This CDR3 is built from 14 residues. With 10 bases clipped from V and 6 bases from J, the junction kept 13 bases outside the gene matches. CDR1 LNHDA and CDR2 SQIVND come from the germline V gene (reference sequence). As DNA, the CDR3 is TGTGCCACTCGATCCCCGGGACAGGGAGGCGAGCAGTACTTC. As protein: CATRSPGQGGEQYF. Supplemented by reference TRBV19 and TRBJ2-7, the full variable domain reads DGGITQSPKYLFRKEGQNVTLSCEQNLNHDAMYWYRQDPGQGLRLIYYSQIVNDFQKGDIAEGYSVSREKKESFPLTVTSAQKNPTAFYLCATRSPGQGGEQYFGPGTRLTVT.

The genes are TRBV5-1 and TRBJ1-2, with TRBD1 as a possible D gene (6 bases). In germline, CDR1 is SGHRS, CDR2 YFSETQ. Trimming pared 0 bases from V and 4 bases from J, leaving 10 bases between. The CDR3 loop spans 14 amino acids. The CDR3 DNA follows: TGCGCCAGCAGCTTGGACAGGGCCGGCTATGGCTACACCTTC. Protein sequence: CASSLDRAGYGYTF.

For the CDR3, the DNA is TGTGCCAGCAGTCGACAGGATAACACAGATACGCAGTATTTT. Translation: CASSRQDNTDTQYF. The gene calls are TRBV27 and TRBJ2-3; tentatively, D is TRBD1 (6 bases). The V gene's germline CDR1 is MNHEY and CDR2 SMNVEV (reference sequence). The CDR3 is 14 residues long. V was shortened by 5 bases and J by 2 bases, with 11 bases between the two germline ends.

The CDR3 DNA reads as TGTGCCAGCAGTCGACAGGGGGCGAGTAGTGGAAACACCATATATTTT. Translation gives CASSRQGASSGNTIYF. The rearrangement joins TRBV2 to TRBJ1-3; 10 bases map to TRBD1. The CDR3 runs 16 residues. CDR1 SNHLY and CDR2 FYNNEI come from the germline V gene. J lost 3 bases, V lost 5 bases, and 7 bases had no gene match.

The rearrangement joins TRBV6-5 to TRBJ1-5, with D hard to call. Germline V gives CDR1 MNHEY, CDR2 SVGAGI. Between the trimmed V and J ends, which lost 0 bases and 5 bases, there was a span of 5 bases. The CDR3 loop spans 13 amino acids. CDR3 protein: CASSYSQYQPQHF. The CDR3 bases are TGTGCCAGCAGTTACTCTCAGTATCAGCCCCAGCATTTT.

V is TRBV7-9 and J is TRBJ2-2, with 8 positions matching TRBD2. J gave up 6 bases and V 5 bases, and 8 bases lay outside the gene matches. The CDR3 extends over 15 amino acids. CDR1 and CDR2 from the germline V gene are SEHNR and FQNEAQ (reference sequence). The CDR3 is CASSPTPGGAGELFF. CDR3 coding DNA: TGTGCCAGCAGCCCGACCCCGGGAGGGGCCGGGGAGCTGTTTTTT.

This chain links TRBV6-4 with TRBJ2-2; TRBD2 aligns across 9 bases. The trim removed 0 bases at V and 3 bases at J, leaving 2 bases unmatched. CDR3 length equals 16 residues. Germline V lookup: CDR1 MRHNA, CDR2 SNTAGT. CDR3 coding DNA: TGTGCCAGCAGTGACTCTGGCGGGAGGGACACCGGGGAGCTGTTTTTT. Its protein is CASSDSGGRDTGELFF.

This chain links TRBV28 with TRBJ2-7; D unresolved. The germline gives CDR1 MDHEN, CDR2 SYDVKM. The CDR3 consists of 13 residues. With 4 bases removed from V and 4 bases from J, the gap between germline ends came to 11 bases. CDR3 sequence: CASSSPSPYEQYF. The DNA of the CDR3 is TGTGCCAGCAGTTCTCCCAGTCCGTACGAGCAGTACTTC.

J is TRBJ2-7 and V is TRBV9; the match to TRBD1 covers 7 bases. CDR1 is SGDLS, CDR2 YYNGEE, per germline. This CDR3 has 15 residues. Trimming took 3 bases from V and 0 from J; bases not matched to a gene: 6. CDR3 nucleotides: TGTGCCAGCAGCGACGGACAGGAGGACTCCTACGAGCAGTACTTC. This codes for CASSDGQEDSYEQYF. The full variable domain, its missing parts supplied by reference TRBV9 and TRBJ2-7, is DSGVTQTPKHLITATGQRVTLRCSPRSGDLSVYWYQQSLDQGLQFLIQYYNGEERAKGNILERFSAQQFPDLHSELNLSSLELGDSALYFCASSDGQEDSYEQYFGPGTRLTVT.

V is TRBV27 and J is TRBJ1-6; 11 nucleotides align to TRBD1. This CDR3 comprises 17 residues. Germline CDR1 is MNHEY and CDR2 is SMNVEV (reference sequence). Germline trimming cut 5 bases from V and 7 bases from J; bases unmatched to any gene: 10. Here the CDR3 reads CASSPTGQGVENSPLHF. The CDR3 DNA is TGTGCCAGCAGTCCCACGGGACAGGGGGTAGAAAATTCACCCCTCCACTTT.

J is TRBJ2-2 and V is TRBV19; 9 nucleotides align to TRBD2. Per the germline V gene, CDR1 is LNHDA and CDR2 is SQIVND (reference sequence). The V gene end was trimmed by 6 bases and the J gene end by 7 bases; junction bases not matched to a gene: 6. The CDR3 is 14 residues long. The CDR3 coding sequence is TGTGCCAGTAGCAGCGGGAGGTGGGTCGGGGAGCTGTTTTTT. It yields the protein CASSSGRWVGELFF.